This T cell receptor beta chain emerged from a study of Ad26.COV2.S vaccination and SARS-CoV-2 variants (dated by TCRdb to the early 2020s). As for the study more broadly: Vaccine-arm donors came from COV1001, a multicentre, randomized, double-blind, placebo-controlled phase I-IIa trial of Ad26.COV2.S in healthy adults. Ad26.COV2.S was administered intramuscularly at 5 x 10^10 or 1 x 10^11 viral particles, either as a single shot or as two shots given 56 days apart. TCRbeta repertoire sequencing was used to assess the specificity and breadth of SARS-CoV-2-reactive T cell receptors after Ad26.COV2.S vaccination. The TCR-sequenced set comprised around 32 samples: about 19 Ad26.COV2.S vaccine recipients, 5 placebo recipients and 8 SARS-CoV-2 convalescent individuals. Trial participants were randomized into five groups of five: low-dose or high-dose Ad26.COV2.S given once or twice, or placebo on both occasions. Investigators remained blinded to trial group allocation during experiments and outcome assessment.

The immunoSEQ Assay was used to sequence TCRbeta CDR3 regions. After extraction, genomic DNA underwent amplification by bias-controlled multiplex PCR, followed by high-throughput sequencing. The source study handled its data this way. To quantify the absolute abundance of each unique TCRbeta CDR3 region, sequences were collapsed and filtered. T cell fraction was estimated by normalization of TCRbeta template counts to usable DNA, with usable DNA being measured through amplification of reference genes present in all nucleated cells. Repertoire TCRs were annotated as SARS-CoV-2-specific by exact matching of V gene, CDR3 amino acid sequence and J gene to a known reactive TCR set. The reference SARS-CoV-2 TCR set was derived from MIRA and filtered for enrichment in COVID-19-positive ImmuneCODE repertoires, a step that removed public or cross-reactive TCRs. Using the MIRA antigens, annotated TCRs were further analysed by specific ORF or by position within an ORF. Breadth was defined as annotated unique rearrangements over total unique productive rearrangements; depth was the summed frequency of those rearrangements. Group comparisons of TCR breadth used two-sided Wilcoxon rank-sum tests. Drawn from immuneACCESS, this table holds only the in-frame rearrangements with V and J called that TCRdb kept. Clones are partly lost; checked studies trace under half to an unresolved V gene and leave the rest unexplained. For V, J and clone size, that table is used; D and trimming come from the DNA. Here the sample has about 240,000 clones; roughly 90% occur a single time. The ten largest clones capture around a tenth of the sample.

A remark on this clone: Its antigen is unknown. Within one base of it there is no much larger clone, and no base qualities were kept.

What the work shows at the level of the full study, not this receptor alone: Ad26.COV2.S recipients had higher spike-specific TCR breadth than placebo recipients (P = 0.0014). The authors noted that total T cell responses may have been underestimated by the TCR breadth and depth analyses. Substantial breadth of spike-specific CD8+ and CD4+ T cell responses was reported after vaccination. The study was not powered for comparison of responses between vaccine doses or regimens. Vaccine and placebo recipients had comparable non-spike TCR breadth, which fits with the vaccine containing only spike.

V is clipped by 6 bases and J by 2 bases, and the sequence between their germline boundaries is 10 bases long. The CDR3 measures 13 amino acids from cysteine to phenylalanine. Here the CDR3 DNA is all that survives: 39 bases in frame from base 1. According to the germline V gene, CDR1 reads SNHLY and CDR2 reads FYNNEI. This specimen's treatment or condition label, per the study, means: roughly 19 received Ad26.COV2.S at low or high dose, single or two shots; 5 received placebo; per-sample allocation not given. Repertoires of vaccine and placebo recipients were sequenced from samples collected on day 63 after the first injection. Between 29 July and 7 August 2020, Cohort 1b enrolled 25 adults aged 18-55 years at one site in Boston, USA. Ad26.COV2.S consisted of a replication-incompetent adenovirus type 26 vector by which a prefusion-stabilized SARS-CoV-2 spike protein from the original Wuhan strain was expressed.

The sequence links TRBV2 to TRBJ1-2; the D region possibly corresponds to TRBD1 (5 bases align). This TCR came from a person between 18 and 59 years old who received the Ad26.COV2.S COVID-19 vaccine or a placebo. This material consisted of peripheral blood, taken in a trial of Ad26.COV2.S vaccine versus placebo. The CDR3 here reads CASSATVNYGYTF. In nucleotide form, the sequence is TGTGCCAGCAGCGCGACAGTAAACTATGGCTACACCTTC.